This TCR beta chain derives from a study of OX40 agonist ivuxolimab in advanced cancers. Overall study context: Head and neck, renal cell, melanoma or hepatocellular carcinoma were the cancers that dose-escalation patients had. Findings and caveats of the study: CD4+ and CD8+ T cells in blood underwent clonal expansion by week 6 at 0.1 to 3.0 mg/kg. Relatively little clonal expansion, among the lowest observed, appeared in partial responders at 0.1-3.0 mg/kg.

Turning to this clone: The antigen is undetermined.

The timepoints at which blood was sampled were baseline, cycle 4 day 1, and cycle 7 day 1. Measured with immunoSEQ multiplex PCR; TCRdb has only the in-frame clones, and not every one. The data contain about 110,000 clones, less than 95% of them singletons. The junction had 5 bases not matched to a gene; V was cut back by 0 bases and J by 4 bases. This CDR3 has 16 residues. Germline CDR1 is WNHNN and CDR2 is SYGVQD (reference sequence). This TCR came from an adult with an advanced solid tumor such as melanoma, head and neck, liver or kidney cancer. The source was CD4+ or CD8+ T cells sorted from blood, collected in a trial of the OX40 agonist ivuxolimab. The chain has TRBV10-1 and TRBJ2-5; 10 bases agree with TRBD2. In nucleotides, the CDR3 is TGCGCCAGCAGTGAGTCTCTAGCGGGGGTTAGAGAGACCCAGTACTTC. Amino acids: CASSESLAGVRETQYF.